This entry features one T cell receptor (beta chain) sequence. TCRdb's copy holds only in-frame clones and misses some; the assay was immunoSEQ multiplex PCR. The profile shows approximately 58,000 clones, less than 95% of them singletons. This sample was included in a study of OX40 agonist ivuxolimab in advanced cancers. This CDR3 is built from 12 residues. V shed 10 bases, J shed 9 bases, and the junction held 11 bases outside the gene matches. Germline CDR1 is MDHEN and CDR2 is SYDVKM. The material was CD4+ or CD8+ T cells sorted from blood, obtained in a trial of the OX40 agonist ivuxolimab. The TCR was taken from an adult with an advanced solid tumor such as melanoma, head and neck, liver or kidney cancer. V is TRBV28 and J is TRBJ1-2, with TRBD1 matching 7 bases. The CDR3 spells CATEPTGMSYTF. In DNA, the CDR3 is TGTGCCACCGAACCGACAGGGATGAGCTACACCTTC.